These 27 T cell receptor beta chains share one sample of origin, sequenced in a study of blood T cell repertoires in COVID-19. Sequencing was performed with immunoSEQ multiplex PCR; in TCRdb, only in-frame clones are kept and a portion is missing. The sample includes about 400,000 clones, around 89% of them seen just once. Sequences were obtained from peripheral blood. The receptor source for this set is a man in his forties with acute or convalescent COVID-19.

In DNA, the CDR3 is TGTGCCAGCAGCGCCTCGGGACTAGCGGGAGCAGGAATGTTCTACGAGCAGTACTTC. Translated, it gives CASSASGLAGAGMFYEQYF. V is TRBV7-9 and J is TRBJ2-7, with 14 nucleotides matching TRBD2. The CDR3 has 19 amino acids. V was clipped by 5 bases and J by 3 bases; unmatched bases: 15. Germline V gene data show CDR1 as SEHNR and CDR2 as FQNEAQ (reference sequence). The whole variable domain, filled in from reference TRBV7-9 and TRBJ2-7, reads DTGVSQNPRHKITKRGQNVTFRCDPISEHNRLYWYRQTLGQGPEFLTYFQNEAQLEKSRLLSDRFSAERPKGSFSTLEIQRTEQGDSAMYLCASSASGLAGAGMFYEQYFGPGTRLTVT.

The gene calls are TRBV18 and TRBJ2-7; 7 nucleotides line up with TRBD1. This CDR3 contains 14 residues. The ends lost 4 bases at V and 0 bases at J; junction bases unmatched: 3. Germline CDR1 is KGHSH and CDR2 is LQKENI. The CDR3 nucleotides are TGTGCCAGCTCACGTGGGGACAGCTCCTACGAGCAGTACTTC. This encodes CASSRGDSSYEQYF.

The chain combines TRBV30 with TRBJ1-1; a weak D match, TRBD1 (6 bases). V lost 2 bases and J 5 bases, leaving 18 bases between the germline ends. Germline loops: CDR1 GTSNPN, CDR2 SVGIG (reference sequence). This CDR3 has 15 residues. For the CDR3, the DNA is TGTGCCTGGAGTTCACCCGAGAGGGGGTCTACTGAAGCTTTCTTT. This translates into CAWSSPERGSTEAFF.

The chain joins TRBV5-6 to TRBJ1-2; no definite D call. The V end lost 0 bases, the J end lost 4 bases, and 13 bases lay between the germline ends. The V gene's germline CDR1 is SGHDT and CDR2 YYEEEE. The CDR3 runs to 15 residues. As DNA, the CDR3 is TGTGCCAGCAGCTTGGGGCGGATCTTACCCTATGGCTACACCTTC. Translation: CASSLGRILPYGYTF.

V is TRBV6-5 and J is TRBJ2-1; 10 bases map to TRBD1. J lost 5 bases, V lost 8 bases, and 6 bases had no gene match. The CDR3 runs 14 residues. Germline CDR1 reads MNHEY; CDR2 reads SVGAGI. CDR3 DNA: TGTGCCAGCCGCCGGGACAGGGGAAACAATGAGCAGTTCTTC. Translating it yields CASRRDRGNNEQFF.

The chain carries TRBV27 and TRBJ1-2; the D is unclear. V was clipped by 6 bases and J by 0 bases, with 17 bases between them. The germline V gene has CDR1 MNHEY and CDR2 SMNVEV (reference sequence). The length of the CDR3 is 16 residues. The CDR3 DNA reads TGTGCCAGCAGGAGGACTTGGACGGTAGCTAACTATGGCTACACCTTC. Translating it yields CASRRTWTVANYGYTF.

The chain recombines TRBV6-2 or TRBV6-3 with TRBJ1-2; 7 bases align to TRBD1. In germline, CDR1 is MNHEY, CDR2 SVGEGT. After removal of 4 bases from V and 4 bases from J, the junction contained 12 bases not matched to a gene. The length of the CDR3 is 16 residues. The CDR3 nucleotides read TGTGCCAGCAGTTCCAATCCAACCGGGACAGCCTATGGCTACACCTTC. It yields the protein CASSSNPTGTAYGYTF.

This chain joins TRBV6-5 and TRBJ1-2; D is possibly TRBD1 (6 bases). Germline CDR1 is MNHEY and CDR2 is SVGAGI. V dropped 2 bases and J dropped 7 bases, with 14 bases sitting between them. CDR3 length: 14 amino acids. For the CDR3, the DNA is TGTGCCAGCAGTTACCGGGACACGGGGAGTGGCTACACCTTC. Residues: CASSYRDTGSGYTF.

This clone was detected once. This sample also contains other DNA sequences that code for the same CDR3. The J gene is TRBJ1-1, the V gene TRBV3-1 (or the pseudogene TRBV3-2), with no clear D. V shed 1 base and J shed 4 bases, with 7 bases lying between them. Looked up from germline, CDR1 is LGHDT and CDR2 is YNNKEL (reference sequence). The CDR3 has 13 amino acids. The CDR3 sequence: CASSQAGITEAFF. CDR3 DNA: TGTGCCAGCAGCCAAGCGGGGATCACTGAAGCTTTCTTT.

For the CDR3, the DNA is TGTGCCAGCAGCGCACCGGGACAGGGGGCGCAAGCTTTCTTT. Translation gives CASSAPGQGAQAFF. This chain uses TRBV9 with TRBJ1-1; 12 positions agree with TRBD1. This CDR3 has 14 amino acids. V was clipped by 3 bases and J by 9 bases; unmatched bases: 6. Germline V CDR1 and CDR2: SGDLS, YYNGEE.

The V call is TRBV28, the J call TRBJ2-7, with 9 bases fitting TRBD1. CDR3 length: 15 residues. J was trimmed by 5 bases and V by 4 bases; bases with no gene match: 9. Germline loops: CDR1 MDHEN, CDR2 SYDVKM. CDR3 coding DNA: TGTGCCAGCAGTTCCCCTTCTCGACAGGGGGACGAGCAGTACTTC. This sequence encodes CASSSPSRQGDEQYF.

The gene calls are TRBV7-8 and TRBJ2-7, with 13 bases aligning to TRBD2. The CDR3 totals 20 residues. CDR1 is SGHVS and CDR2 is FQNEAQ in the germline V gene. V gave up 2 bases and J gave up 4 bases; unmatched junction bases: 17. CDR3: CASSLPAGTSGGAGWYEQYF. The CDR3 nucleotides are TGTGCCAGCAGCTTACCCGCGGGCACTAGCGGGGGGGCTGGTTGGTACGAGCAGTACTTC.

This clone was detected once. Other nucleotide sequences from this sample produce the same CDR3. The rearrangement links TRBV27 to TRBJ2-7; the D gene is possibly TRBD1 (5 bases). Per the germline V gene, CDR1 is MNHEY and CDR2 is SMNVEV (reference sequence). This CDR3 has 13 residues. Trimming removed 2 bases from V and 0 bases from J, with 5 bases in between. The CDR3 DNA reads as TGTGCCAGCAGTTTAGACAGCTCCTACGAGCAGTACTTC. It translates to CASSLDSSYEQYF.

V and J are TRBV28 and TRBJ1-5; no firm D call. CDR3 length equals 16 residues. The V gene's germline CDR1 is MDHEN and CDR2 SYDVKM. Trimming removed 4 bases from V and 0 bases from J, with 13 bases in between. This chain's CDR3 is CASSYPWEYSNQPQHF. CDR3 bases: TGTGCCAGCAGTTATCCCTGGGAGTATAGCAATCAGCCCCAGCATTTT.

This clone was picked up one time. J is TRBJ2-5 and V is TRBV9; 11 positions agree with TRBD2. Germline lookup yields CDR1 SGDLS and CDR2 YYNGEE. The CDR3 runs 18 residues. V lost 0 bases, J lost 4 bases, and 11 bases stayed unmatched. CDR3 loop: CASSVGVAGGPIGETQYF. CDR3 in DNA: TGTGCCAGCAGCGTAGGGGTAGCGGGAGGGCCGATTGGAGAGACCCAGTACTTC.

J is TRBJ1-2 and V is TRBV19; the D gene is possibly TRBD1 (6 bases). Germline V gene data show CDR1 as LNHDA and CDR2 as SQIVND (reference sequence). The CDR3 is 12 amino acids. The V gene lost 4 bases and the J gene lost 7 bases, with 10 bases spanning the gap. CDR3 region: CASSTAGVGYTF. CDR3 DNA sequence: TGTGCCAGTAGTACCGCAGGGGTTGGCTACACCTTC.

The V and J genes are TRBV27 and TRBJ2-3, with D possibly TRBD2 on 5 matching bases. The CDR3 covers 14 residues. V was pared by 9 bases and J by 0 bases, with 13 bases between. Germline-derived CDR1 and CDR2 are MNHEY and SMNVEV (reference sequence). The CDR3 loop is CARLLRESTDTQYF. CDR3 coding DNA: TGTGCCAGATTGTTGAGGGAGAGCACAGATACGCAGTATTTT.

This chain joins TRBV5-1 and TRBJ2-2; the match to TRBD1 covers 8 bases. From germline, CDR1 is SGHRS and CDR2 YFSETQ. V shed 4 bases and J 4 bases; nucleotides not matched to a gene: 3. The CDR3 covers 14 residues. For the CDR3, the DNA is TGCGCCAGCAGCCGGGGACAGGTCACCGGGGAGCTGTTTTTT. As protein: CASSRGQVTGELFF.

This clone was recorded a few times. The genes are TRBV28 and TRBJ1-2, with TRBD1 matching 8 bases. CDR1 MDHEN and CDR2 SYDVKM come from the germline V gene. J lost 6 bases, V lost 4 bases, and 13 bases had no gene match. The CDR3 is 16 amino acids. The CDR3 DNA follows: TGTGCCAGCAGTTCAGAAACCGTTCAGGGGGCGGATGGCTACACCTTC. Amino acids: CASSSETVQGADGYTF.

This chain joins TRBV14 and TRBJ2-5; D not resolved. Germline CDR1 reads SGHDN; CDR2 reads FVKESK. The CDR3 contains 16 residues. Trimming left V 1 base short and J 1 base short, with 13 bases between. The CDR3 DNA is TGTGCCAGCAGCCAAGCACAGAAACAGATCCAAGAGACCCAGTACTTC. It specifies CASSQAQKQIQETQYF.

V gene TRBV24-1 combines with J gene TRBJ2-2; TRBD1 agrees at 10 bases. The CDR3 runs to 16 residues. V shed 3 bases and J 3 bases; nucleotides not matched to a gene: 3. Germline V gene data show CDR1 as KGHDR and CDR2 as SFDVKD. This CDR3 reads CATSDPGTGDTGELFF. DNA of the CDR3: TGTGCCACCAGTGATCCAGGGACAGGGGACACCGGGGAGCTGTTTTTT.

On this clone: The same CDR3 also results from other DNA sequences found in this sample. V is TRBV7-9 and J is TRBJ2-3, with D maybe TRBD1 (6 bases). CDR3 length: 14 amino acids. Trimming stripped 3 bases from V and 0 bases from J, with 7 bases between. CDR1 and CDR2 from the germline V gene are SEHNR and FQNEAQ (reference sequence). This CDR3 reads CASSLTGSTDTQYF. In DNA, the CDR3 is TGTGCCAGCAGCTTGACAGGCAGCACAGATACGCAGTATTTT.

The V and J genes are TRBV28 and TRBJ1-2; TRBD1 is a possible D gene (6 bases). Germline CDR1 is MDHEN and CDR2 is SYDVKM. This CDR3 has 13 amino acids. Trimming took 3 bases from V and 4 from J, leaving 9 bases between them. CDR3 protein: CASSFGTLYGYTF. CDR3 bases: TGTGCCAGCAGTTTTGGGACACTCTATGGCTACACCTTC.

This clone was detected once. The sample contains more than one DNA sequence encoding this CDR3. CDR3 loop: CASSQGRGGYEQYF. In DNA form, the CDR3 reads TGCGCCAGCAGCCAGGGGAGGGGTGGCTACGAGCAGTACTTC. The V gene is TRBV4-3, the J gene TRBJ2-7; 7 bases align to TRBD2. The CDR3 loop spans 14 amino acids. CDR1 is LGHNA and CDR2 is YSLEER in the germline V gene. The V gene end was trimmed by 3 bases and the J gene end by 3 bases; junction bases not matched to a gene: 5.

The chain combines TRBV29-1 with TRBJ1-2, with D possibly matching TRBD1 (5 bases). The V end was cut by 3 bases, the J end by 2 bases, with 16 bases between. Germline CDR1 is SQVTM and CDR2 is ANQGSEA. This CDR3 region has 15 residues. The CDR3 loop reads CSVDFSGQTNYGYTF. The CDR3 DNA sequence: TGCAGCGTTGATTTCTCAGGGCAGACCAACTATGGCTACACCTTC.

Written as DNA, the CDR3 is TGTGCCAGCAGCCTACCCAATGAGCAGTTCTTC. It yields the protein CASSLPNEQFF. The genes are TRBV6-5 and TRBJ2-1; D not resolved. Germline CDR1 MNHEY, CDR2 SVGAGI. The CDR3 has 11 amino acids. The V end was cut by 6 bases, the J end by 6 bases, with 6 bases between.

This chain links TRBV3-1 (or the pseudogene TRBV3-2) with TRBJ1-4; D may be TRBD1 (5 bases). Between the trimmed V and J ends, which lost 6 bases and 10 bases, there was a span of 15 bases. Germline V gene data show CDR1 as LGHDT and CDR2 as YNNKEL (reference sequence). The CDR3 sequence is 13 residues long. CDR3: CASSQGREGKLFF. The CDR3 DNA reads TGTGCCAGCAGTCAGGGCAGGGAAGGAAAACTGTTTTTT.